This section outlines one T cell receptor beta chain sequence together with its context. Antigen specificity is unknown. UMI-tagged TRB cDNA libraries were built via 5' RACE. TCRdb re-called the 5' RACE reads and shows each CDR3 protein once, DNA omitted. The sample table includes about 62,000 distinct CDR3 sequences. The data were obtained in a study of CXCR3-negative and CXCR3-positive naive CD8 T cells. General observations from the study: Hydrophobicity was higher for TRB CDR3s found in CXCR3-positive naive cells than in CXCR3-negative naive cells. Sequencing showed both naive subsets with comparably high diversity, and memory CD8+ cells much lower. In naive cells, CXCR3-negative and CXCR3-positive subsets had similar TRBV-TRBJ usage; memory cells differed.

CDR3 size: 14 residues. This chain uses TRBV12-3 or TRBV12-4 with TRBJ2-2; TCRdb returns TRBD1, unconfirmable since there is no DNA. The TCR was taken from a human donor in good health. Some clones in this sample may be carry-over from other donors' samples. The sequenced sample was naive CXCR3- CD8+ T cells from blood. The sample's subset: CD45RO-CCR7+CD27+CD95- naive CD8+ T cells lacking CXCR3 (TNR3-). The CDR3 protein is CASRAGVYTGELFF.